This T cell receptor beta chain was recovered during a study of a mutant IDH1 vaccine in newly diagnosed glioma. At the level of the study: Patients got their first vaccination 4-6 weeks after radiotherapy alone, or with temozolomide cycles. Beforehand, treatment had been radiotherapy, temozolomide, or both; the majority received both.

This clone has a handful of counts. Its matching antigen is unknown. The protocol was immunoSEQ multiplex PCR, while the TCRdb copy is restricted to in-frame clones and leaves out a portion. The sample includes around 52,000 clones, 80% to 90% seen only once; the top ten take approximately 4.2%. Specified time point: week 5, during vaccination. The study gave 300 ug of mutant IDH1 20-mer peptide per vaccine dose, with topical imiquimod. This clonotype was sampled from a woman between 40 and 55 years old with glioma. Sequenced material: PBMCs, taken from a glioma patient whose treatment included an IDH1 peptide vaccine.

CDR3 loop: CASSVDRGGSSEKLFF. The CDR3 DNA follows: TGTGCCAGCAGCGTGGACAGGGGCGGTTCTAGTGAAAAACTGTTTTTT. The rearrangement uses TRBV9 and TRBJ1-4, with TRBD1 matching over 9 bases. Looked up from germline, CDR1 is SGDLS and CDR2 is YYNGEE. Losses at the gene ends were 2 bases for V and 7 bases for J; bases not matched to a gene: 9. CDR3 size: 16 residues.